This T cell receptor (beta chain) was recovered during a study of blood T cell repertoires in COVID-19. At the level of the study: PBMCs, B-cell-depleted T cells, or T cells were the source of the cDNA or gDNA that made up the material.

This CDR3 has 16 residues. Trimming removed 2 bases at V and 0 bases at J, with 11 bases between. Germline V gives CDR1 KGHSH, CDR2 LQKENI. Repertoires were generated with immunoSEQ multiplex PCR, while TCRdb's copy carries only in-frame clones and drops some. The table has around 300,000 clones, 75% to 90% seen once; the top ten hold approximately 0.94%. The sequence was collected from a woman aged 40 to 50 who had recovered from COVID-19. The sample consisted of peripheral blood. This sequence joins TRBV18 and TRBJ1-3; D ambiguous. The DNA of the CDR3 is TGTGCCAGCTCACCAGCTTCCGCCGGCTCTGGAAACACCATATATTTT. Translated: CASSPASAGSGNTIYF.